One sample yielded the 10 T cell receptor beta chains listed below, sequenced in a study of cytomegalovirus exposure and HLA in healthy donors. The study ran its PCR with 60 Vbeta and 13 Jbeta primers. This table comes from immunoSEQ multiplex PCR, and its TCRdb copy is limited to in-frame clones, with some not included. The sample has about 180,000 clones; 70% to 85% are singletons. The sequencing input was PBMCs. Receptors originate from a human donor in good health.

The V call is TRBV27, the J call TRBJ1-2; TRBD1 aligns across 8 bases. Germline trimming cut 3 bases from V and 5 bases from J; bases unmatched to any gene: 5. CDR1 and CDR2 from the germline V gene are MNHEY and SMNVEV (reference sequence). The CDR3 has 14 amino acids. The CDR3 sequence is CASSFSTGVYGYTF. CDR3 in DNA: TGTGCCAGCAGTTTTTCGACAGGGGTGTATGGCTACACCTTC.

Only a few counts were recorded for this clone. The gene calls are TRBV5-1 and TRBJ2-1; 12 bases align to TRBD2. J lost 5 bases, V lost 3 bases, and 9 bases had no gene match. The CDR3 runs 17 residues. Germline CDR1 and CDR2: SGHRS and YFSETQ. The CDR3 coding sequence is TGCGCCAGCAGCTCGCCTAGCGGGGGGGCGGGGGACAATGAGCAGTTCTTC. Protein: CASSSPSGGAGDNEQFF.

The chain couples TRBV7-8 to TRBJ1-4, with D uncertain. Germline V gene lookup returns CDR1 SGHVS and CDR2 FQNEAQ. V was trimmed by 8 bases and J by 7 bases, leaving 17 bases between them. This CDR3 is 14 amino acids long. The CDR3 spells CASALRTISEKLFF. CDR3 DNA: TGTGCCAGCGCTTTAAGAACAATTTCTGAAAAACTGTTTTTT.

The chain links TRBV18 to TRBJ1-4; TRBD1 matches at 12 bases. V shed 3 bases and J 8 bases; nucleotides not matched to a gene: 4. The V gene's germline CDR1 is KGHSH and CDR2 LQKENI. The CDR3 spans 15 residues. The CDR3 coding sequence is TGTGCCAGCTCACCCTACGGGACAGGGGGCGAAAAACTGTTTTTT. Amino acid sequence: CASSPYGTGGEKLFF.

This clone was detected only a few times. The CDR3 region is CASSALQGQPQHF. The CDR3, as DNA: TGTGCCAGCAGTGCCCTACAGGGTCAGCCCCAGCATTTT. The rearrangement links TRBV6-5 to TRBJ1-5, with D possibly TRBD1 on 6 matching bases. The V end lost 5 bases, the J end lost 6 bases, and 11 bases lay between the germline ends. The germline gives CDR1 MNHEY, CDR2 SVGAGI. The CDR3 extends over 13 amino acids.

The genes are TRBV18 and TRBJ2-5; D might be TRBD1 (7 bases). The DNA end is a closer match to TRBJ2-7, so the J assignment may be wrong. Germline lookup yields CDR1 KGHSH and CDR2 LQKENI. The CDR3 has 14 amino acids. CDR3 residues: CASSPPTGRNEQYF. In nucleotides, the CDR3 is TGTGCCAGCTCACCCCCGACAGGGAGGAACGAGCAGTACTTC.

The chain combines TRBV7-9 with TRBJ2-7; 8 bases map to TRBD1. Looked up from germline, CDR1 is SEHNR and CDR2 is FQNEAQ (reference sequence). The CDR3 runs to 17 residues. The junction had 13 bases not matched to a gene; V was cut back by 4 bases and J by 2 bases. The CDR3 region is CASSYWGRDRTTYEQYF. CDR3 DNA: TGTGCCAGCAGCTACTGGGGCCGGGACAGGACGACCTACGAGCAGTACTTC.

The chain combines TRBV5-8 with TRBJ1-3; 8 positions agree with TRBD1. The CDR3 loop spans 15 amino acids. Per germline, CDR1 SGHTS and CDR2 YDEGEE. V shed 5 bases and J 0 bases; nucleotides not matched to a gene: 4. In DNA, the CDR3 is TGTGCCAGCAGGCGGGACAGGAGCTCTGGAAACACCATATATTTT. Translation gives CASRRDRSSGNTIYF.

This chain connects TRBV5-6 to TRBJ1-5; possibly TRBD1 for D (6 bases). Trimming removed 3 bases from V and 3 bases from J, with 13 bases in between. The CDR3 totals 15 residues. CDR1 SGHDT and CDR2 YYEEEE come from the germline V gene. The CDR3 sequence is CASSSDRTDNQPQHF. The CDR3 DNA follows: TGTGCCAGCAGCTCCGATCGGACAGACAATCAGCCCCAGCATTTT.

This chain joins TRBV19 and TRBJ2-1, with a weak D call TRBD1 (5 bases). The CDR3 covers 13 residues. Germline CDR1 LNHDA, CDR2 SQIVND (reference sequence). The ends were cut back, 0 bases at V and 10 bases at J, with 10 bases in the middle. CDR3 region: CASSIDRVGEQFF. The CDR3 DNA reads as TGTGCCAGTAGTATAGACAGGGTAGGAGAGCAGTTCTTC.